A single sample is the source of the 9 T cell receptor beta chains below, sequenced in a study of chemoradiotherapy in HPV16-positive cancers. Libraries were prepared by immunoSEQ multiplex PCR; TCRdb keeps only in-frame clonotypes and omits some of them. The sample includes around 30,000 clones, over 80% seen only once; the top ten take roughly a fifth. This specimen was blood, taken from a patient who underwent chemoradiotherapy. All receptors derive from a human donor with HPV-associated anogenital cancer.

The rearrangement joins TRBV6-1 to TRBJ2-2; D unclear. The CDR3 has 14 amino acids. Germline lookup yields CDR1 MNHNS and CDR2 SASEGT. Trimming stripped 10 bases from V and 0 bases from J, with 12 bases between. The CDR3 coding sequence is TGTGCCACAGGCTTGGCCGCGAACACCGGGGAGCTGTTTTTT. Its translation is CATGLAANTGELFF.

In its sample, this clone was seen once. This sequence joins TRBV30 and TRBJ1-3; 8 nucleotides line up with TRBD1. The CDR3 runs to 16 residues. Germline trimming cut 0 bases from V and 0 bases from J; bases unmatched to any gene: 4. The germline V gene has CDR1 GTSNPN and CDR2 SVGIG (reference sequence). The CDR3 region is CAWSVSGGLSGNTIYF. The CDR3 DNA follows: TGTGCCTGGAGTGTATCAGGGGGCCTCTCTGGAAACACCATATATTTT.

J is TRBJ1-2 and V is TRBV19; D remains ambiguous. V lost 4 bases, J lost 5 bases, and 11 bases lay in between. CDR3 length equals 13 residues. In germline, CDR1 is LNHDA, CDR2 SQIVND (reference sequence). CDR3 residues: CASSNVERYGYTF. The CDR3 bases are TGTGCCAGTAGTAACGTCGAGAGATATGGCTACACCTTC. The full variable domain, completed using reference TRBV19 and TRBJ1-2, is DGGITQSPKYLFRKEGQNVTLSCEQNLNHDAMYWYRQDPGQGLRLIYYSQIVNDFQKGDIAEGYSVSREKKESFPLTVTSAQKNPTAFYLCASSNVERYGYTFGSGTRLTVV.

J is TRBJ1-4 and V is TRBV5-1; 8 bases fit TRBD1. Trimming took 4 bases from V and 1 from J; bases not matched to a gene: 6. There are 16 residues in the CDR3. Per the germline V gene, CDR1 is SGHRS and CDR2 is YFSETQ. The CDR3 nucleotides are TGCGCCAGCAGCCCCGGACAGGGAGGAACTAATGAAAAACTGTTTTTT. It yields the protein CASSPGQGGTNEKLFF.

The V call is TRBV6-1, the J call TRBJ1-5; possibly TRBD1 for D (5 bases). Per germline, CDR1 MNHNS and CDR2 SASEGT. This CDR3 is built from 16 residues. V lost 4 bases, J lost 0 bases, and 13 bases lay in between. This CDR3 is CASSGVGGDSNQPQHF. The CDR3 nucleotides read TGTGCCAGCAGTGGAGTTGGGGGGGATAGCAATCAGCCCCAGCATTTT.

The chain combines TRBV18 with TRBJ2-7; possibly TRBD1 for D (6 bases). Trimming took 5 bases from V and 6 from J, leaving 17 bases between them. In germline, CDR1 is KGHSH, CDR2 LQKENI. The CDR3 is 14 residues long. CDR3 sequence: CASSIGTKEREQYF. DNA for the CDR3: TGTGCCAGCTCAATCGGGACAAAAGAGCGCGAGCAGTACTTC.

The chain recombines TRBV29-1 with TRBJ2-5; the D gene is possibly TRBD2 (5 bases). There are 13 residues in the CDR3. V shed 3 bases and J shed 7 bases, with 15 bases lying between them. In germline, CDR1 is SQVTM, CDR2 ANQGSEA. The DNA for the CDR3 is TGCAGCGTTGAGGTTGGACGGGAAGTGACCCAGTACTTC. Its protein is CSVEVGREVTQYF.

V gene TRBV10-3 combines with J gene TRBJ2-7, with 9 bases lining up with TRBD1. V trimming: 6 bases; J trimming: 5 bases; junction bases outside the gene matches: 2. Looked up from germline, CDR1 is ENHRY and CDR2 is SYGVKD. The CDR3 covers 12 residues. CDR3 residues: CAIRTGGNEQYF. The DNA of the CDR3 is TGTGCCATCAGAACAGGGGGCAACGAGCAGTACTTC.

This clone was counted once. The chain couples TRBV5-6 to TRBJ2-1; D remains ambiguous. Germline V gene lookup returns CDR1 SGHDT and CDR2 YYEEEE. The CDR3 runs 14 residues. Between the trimmed V and J ends, which lost 1 base and 5 bases, there was a span of 10 bases. CDR3 sequence reads: CASSLYGRNNEQFF. CDR3 nucleotides: TGTGCCAGCAGCTTGTACGGACGGAACAATGAGCAGTTCTTC. The full variable domain, completed using reference TRBV5-6 and TRBJ2-1, is DAGVTQSPTHLIKTRGQQVTLRCSPKSGHDTVSWYQQALGQGPQFIFQYYEEEERQRGNFPDRFSGHQFPNYSSELNVNALLLGDSALYLCASSLYGRNNEQFFGPGTRLTVL.